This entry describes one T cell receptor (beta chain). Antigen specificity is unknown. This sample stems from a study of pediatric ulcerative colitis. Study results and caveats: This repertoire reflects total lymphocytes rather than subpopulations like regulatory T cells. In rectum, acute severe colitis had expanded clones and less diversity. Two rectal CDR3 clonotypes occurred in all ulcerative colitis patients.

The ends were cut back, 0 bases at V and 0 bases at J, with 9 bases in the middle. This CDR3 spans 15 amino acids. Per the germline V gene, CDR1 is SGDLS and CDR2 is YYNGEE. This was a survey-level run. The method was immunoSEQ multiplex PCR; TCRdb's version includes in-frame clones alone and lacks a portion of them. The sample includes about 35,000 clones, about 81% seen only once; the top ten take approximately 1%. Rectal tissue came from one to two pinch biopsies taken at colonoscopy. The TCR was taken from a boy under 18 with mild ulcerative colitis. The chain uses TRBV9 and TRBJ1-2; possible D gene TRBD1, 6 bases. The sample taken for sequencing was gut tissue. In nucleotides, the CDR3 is TGTGCCAGCAGCGTAGAGGGGGTTACTAACTATGGCTACACCTTC. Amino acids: CASSVEGVTNYGYTF.